This T cell receptor beta chain was retrieved from a study of cytomegalovirus exposure and HLA in healthy donors. Study summary: From HLA-typed donors, an early data release held some 91 million unique TCRs. Study-wide results and limits: Available immune exposure information covered CMV serostatus only. Relative to the roughly 690-donor mean, N-insertions were reportedly fewer in an Asian-associated ancestry cluster in a later analysis.

On this clone: As yet, its antigen is unknown.

13 Jbeta primers and 60 Vbeta primers were used for the PCR. Assay: immunoSEQ multiplex PCR; the TCRdb copy retains only in-frame clones and omits some. The sample includes some 180,000 clones, 76% of them seen just once. Germline CDR1 is ENHRY and CDR2 is SYGVKD. The CDR3 totals 13 residues. Source material: PBMCs. V gene TRBV10-3 combines with J gene TRBJ2-5, with D unclear. Judging by the DNA end, TRBJ2-7 fits better; the J call may be wrong. This receptor was identified in a woman aged 30 to 39 in good health and CMV-seropositive. CDR3: CAISESNSYEQYF. In DNA, the CDR3 is TGTGCCATCAGTGAGTCGAACTCGTACGAGCAGTACTTC.